Following are 24 T cell receptor beta chains from one sample sequenced in a study of metastatic and nonmetastatic thyroid tumors. TCRdb re-clonotyped the PCR reads through MiXCR. The data show tens of thousands of clones, roughly a sixth seen once. Patients were all untreated before their thyroid surgery. The sample was blood. Receptors were obtained from a female donor with papillary thyroid cancer or a benign thyroid nodule (not recorded which). Some clones in this sample may be carry-over from other donors' samples.

The chain links TRBV6-1 to TRBJ1-2; TRBD1 matches 9 bases. The germline V gene has CDR1 MNHNS and CDR2 SASEGT. The CDR3 consists of 15 residues. Trimming took 5 bases from V and 2 from J; bases not matched to a gene: 6. The CDR3 protein is CASSRQGGTNYGYTF. The CDR3 DNA reads as TGTGCCAGCAGTCGACAGGGGGGTACAAACTATGGCTACACCTTC.

V gene TRBV12-3 or TRBV12-4 combines with J gene TRBJ1-6, with TRBD1 as a possible D gene (6 bases). The CDR3 runs 12 residues. V lost 11 bases and J lost 11, with 16 bases in between. CDR3 amino acids: CAEGQGNTPLHF. As DNA, the CDR3 is TGTGCCGAGGGTCAGGGGAATACACCCCTCCACTTT.

V is TRBV7-2 and J is TRBJ2-7; TRBD1 aligns across 7 bases. The trim removed 2 bases at V and 2 bases at J, leaving 0 bases unmatched. Germline V CDR1 and CDR2: SGHTA, FQGNSA. The CDR3 is 13 amino acids. Here the CDR3 reads CASSLTGAYEQYF. The CDR3 DNA is TGTGCCAGCAGCTTAACAGGGGCCTACGAGCAGTACTTC.

A remark on this clone: A much larger clone is a single base away; this may be a read error. This same CDR3 is encoded by further DNA sequences in the sample. This chain connects TRBV20-1 to TRBJ1-5, with 7 bases that match TRBD1. The V gene's germline CDR1 is DFQATT and CDR2 SNEGSKA (reference sequence). V was clipped by 0 bases and J by 6 bases; unmatched bases: 5. The CDR3 consists of 14 residues. The CDR3 nucleotides read TGCAGTGCTAGAGAAGGAACAGGGGTTCAGCCCCAGCATTTT. Translated: CSAREGTGVQPQHF.

Many counts were recorded for this clone. The V call is TRBV5-1, the J call TRBJ2-1; 11 positions match TRBD2. The CDR3 runs to 15 residues. The V gene's germline CDR1 is SGHRS and CDR2 YFSETQ. The J segment lost 10 bases and the V segment lost 4 bases, leaving 10 bases of the junction unmatched. Written as DNA, the CDR3 is TGCGCCAGCAGCCCCCTTAGCGGGGGGGTCGGGGAGCAGTTCTTC. Its protein is CASSPLSGGVGEQFF.

The sample holds a few counts of this clone. This could be a read error, since a much larger clone is one nucleotide away. This sample also contains other DNA sequences that code for the same CDR3. This rearrangement joins TRBV9 to TRBJ2-1; no reliable D call. The CDR3 contains 15 residues. CDR1 is SGDLS and CDR2 is YYNGEE in the germline V gene. The CDR3 is CASSGSYRSYNEQFF. Here the CDR3 DNA reads TGTGCCAGCAGCGGGAGTTACCGCTCCTACAATGAACAGTTCTTC.

The sample holds a few counts of this clone. J is TRBJ2-2 and V is TRBV24-1; 8 bases line up with TRBD1. V trimming: 2 bases; J trimming: 0 bases; junction bases outside the gene matches: 19. The CDR3 is 22 residues long. Germline V gene data show CDR1 as KGHDR and CDR2 as SFDVKD. The DNA of the CDR3 is TGTGCCACCAGTGATTCGGGCCGACTCGGGACAGGATTTCCCGCGAACACCGGGGAGCTGTTTTTT. The encoded protein is CATSDSGRLGTGFPANTGELFF.

This clone was seen at least ten times. In DNA, the CDR3 is TGTGCCAGCTCACCGGCGGAGCGAGAGCATGAGCAGTTCTTC. The encoded protein is CASSPAEREHEQFF. The V gene is TRBV18, the J gene TRBJ2-1; no firm D call. The length of the CDR3 is 14 residues. V lost 3 bases and J 8 bases, leaving 14 bases between the germline ends. The germline V gene has CDR1 KGHSH and CDR2 LQKENI.

This clone was picked up many times. The chain is built from TRBV19 and TRBJ1-5; D unresolved. The ends were cut back, 1 base at V and 2 bases at J, with 3 bases in the middle. Germline V gives CDR1 LNHDA, CDR2 SQIVND (reference sequence). CDR3 size: 13 residues. In nucleotides, the CDR3 is TGTGCCAGTAGTATAGGAGGCAATCAGCCCCAGCATTTT. Translating gives CASSIGGNQPQHF. The variable domain in full, completed from reference TRBV19 and TRBJ1-5, reads DGGITQSPKYLFRKEGQNVTLSCEQNLNHDAMYWYRQDPGQGLRLIYYSQIVNDFQKGDIAEGYSVSREKKESFPLTVTSAQKNPTAFYLCASSIGGNQPQHFGDGTRLSIL.

CDR3 bases: TGTGCCAGCAGTTCTCTCCGGGACAGGGGCAACACTGAAGCTTTCTTT. Translated, it gives CASSSLRDRGNTEAFF. The rearrangement joins TRBV11-2 to TRBJ1-1, with 10 bases that match TRBD1. The germline V gene encodes CDR1 SGHAT and CDR2 FQNNGV. V dropped 6 bases and J dropped 2; count of bases not matched to a gene: 9. The CDR3 spans 16 residues.

In this sample, this clone turned up many times. This chain uses TRBV9 with TRBJ1-2; TRBD1 matches at 9 bases. With V trimmed by 4 bases and J by 4 bases, 8 bases remained unmatched. The CDR3 spans 15 residues. Per germline, CDR1 SGDLS and CDR2 YYNGEE. CDR3 region: CASSPGQGVGYGYTF. In DNA form, the CDR3 reads TGTGCCAGCAGCCCGGGACAGGGAGTAGGCTATGGCTACACCTTC. The variable domain in full, with the rest retrieved from reference TRBV9 and TRBJ1-2, is DSGVTQTPKHLITATGQRVTLRCSPRSGDLSVYWYQQSLDQGLQFLIQYYNGEERAKGNILERFSAQQFPDLHSELNLSSLELGDSALYFCASSPGQGVGYGYTFGSGTRLTVV.

This clone was seen only a few times. The chain carries TRBV5-6 and TRBJ2-7, with D maybe TRBD2 (5 bases). Trimming removed 4 bases from V and 4 bases from J, with 12 bases in between. The CDR3 sequence is 13 residues long. The germline gives CDR1 SGHDT, CDR2 YYEEEE. CDR3 coding DNA: TGTGCCAGCAGCCGGACCGGACTTTACGAGCAGTACTTC. Encoded protein: CASSRTGLYEQYF.

Ten or more counts support this clone. The chain joins TRBV29-1 to TRBJ2-7, with a tentative D call TRBD1 (6 bases). The CDR3 runs 13 residues. Germline V gene lookup returns CDR1 SQVTM and CDR2 ANQGSEA. The germline V and J ends were trimmed by 7 bases and 6 bases, with 19 bases remaining between them. In nucleotides, the CDR3 is TGCAGCGACAAGGGGCAGGGGATGATCGAGCAGTACTTC. This codes for CSDKGQGMIEQYF.

This clone was detected ten times or more. The V gene is TRBV3-1, the J gene TRBJ2-7; no clear D. The V gene's germline CDR1 is LGHDT and CDR2 YNNKEL (reference sequence). CDR3 length: 13 residues. Deletions cut 1 base from V and 3 bases from J, with 7 bases between. CDR3 protein: CASSQANGYEQYF. For the CDR3, the DNA is TGTGCCAGCAGCCAAGCTAACGGCTACGAGCAGTACTTC.

This clone was counted at least ten times. This chain uses TRBV28 with TRBJ2-6, with D possibly being TRBD1 (5 bases). The CDR3 extends over 14 amino acids. Germline V gene data show CDR1 as MDHEN and CDR2 as SYDVKM. The V and J ends lost 3 bases and 4 bases respectively, with 7 bases between them. The chain's CDR3 is CASSLPGGANVLTF. CDR3 sequence (DNA): TGTGCCAGCAGTTTGCCAGGGGGGGCCAACGTCCTGACTTTC.

The sample holds many counts of this clone. The V gene is TRBV5-4, the J gene TRBJ2-7, with 7 bases lining up with TRBD2. The CDR3 length is 13 residues. Per germline, CDR1 SGHNT and CDR2 YYREEE (reference sequence). Trimming at V came to 3 bases and at J to 2 bases, leaving 2 bases not matched to a gene. The CDR3 DNA is TGTGCCAGCAGCTGGGGGACTACCTACGAGCAGTACTTC. Encoded protein: CASSWGTTYEQYF.

This rearrangement joins TRBV7-8 to TRBJ2-7, with D hard to call. Per the germline V gene, CDR1 is SGHVS and CDR2 is FQNEAQ. V dropped 1 base and J dropped 9 bases, with 13 bases sitting between them. The CDR3 loop spans 13 amino acids. CDR3 protein: CASSLEARLRQYF. The DNA for the CDR3 is TGTGCCAGCAGCTTAGAGGCGCGGCTTAGGCAGTACTTC.

This clone was observed at least ten times. The CDR3 spells CASSHGGRGVEQYF. CDR3 coding DNA: TGTGCCAGCAGCCACGGCGGGAGGGGGGTCGAGCAGTACTTC. V is TRBV3-1 and J is TRBJ2-7; TRBD2 matches at 9 bases. This CDR3 has 14 amino acids. CDR1 and CDR2 (germline): LGHDT, YNNKEL (reference sequence). After removal of 3 bases from V and 6 bases from J, the junction contained 6 bases not matched to a gene.

By proportion, this clone is medium-sized. The genes are TRBV6-1 and TRBJ2-1; 10 nucleotides line up with TRBD1. The length of the CDR3 is 15 residues. Trimming at V came to 1 base and at J to 3 bases, leaving 0 bases not matched to a gene. Germline V gene sequence: CDR1 MNHNS, CDR2 SASEGT. The CDR3 loop is CASSEGTGGYNEQFF. The CDR3 DNA reads as TGTGCCAGCAGTGAAGGGACAGGGGGCTACAATGAGCAGTTCTTC.

This clone was picked up many times. The rearrangement uses TRBV5-1 and TRBJ2-7; D call uncertain. The germline CDR1 and CDR2 sequences are SGHRS and YFSETQ. The CDR3 covers 14 residues. V dropped 10 bases and J dropped 5 bases, with 22 bases sitting between them. CDR3 in DNA: TGCGCCTGCTCCAGTACCTCCGTTTCCCACGAGCAGTACTTC. Translated, it gives CACSSTSVSHEQYF.

V is TRBV4-3 and J is TRBJ2-1; TRBD1 aligns across 7 bases. Looked up from germline, CDR1 is LGHNA and CDR2 is YSLEER. V lost 5 bases to trimming and J lost 4 bases; unmatched junction nucleotides: 5. CDR3 size: 14 residues. The CDR3 sequence is CASSYRTGYNEQFF. For the CDR3, the DNA is TGCGCCAGCAGCTACAGGACAGGTTACAATGAGCAGTTCTTC.

The chain carries TRBV5-8 and TRBJ1-6; no clear D. This CDR3 has 16 amino acids. V shed 0 bases and J shed 0 bases, with 7 bases lying between them. Germline lookup yields CDR1 SGHTS and CDR2 YDEGEE. The CDR3 spells CASSLAVSSYNSPLHF. DNA for the CDR3: TGTGCCAGCAGCTTGGCCGTGAGCTCCTATAATTCACCCCTCCACTTT.

This clone was seen a few times. Here the CDR3 DNA reads TGTGCCAGCCGTGTGTCCGGGGGCGATCAGCCCCAGCATTTT. It is translated as CASRVSGGDQPQHF. This chain joins TRBV27 and TRBJ1-5; D is perhaps TRBD1 (6 bases). The CDR3 runs to 14 residues. Between the trimmed V and J ends, which lost 8 bases and 5 bases, there was a span of 16 bases. CDR1 and CDR2 (germline): MNHEY, SMNVEV (reference sequence).

The table lists this clone with many counts. The chain recombines TRBV12-3 or TRBV12-4 with TRBJ2-3; 10 bases align to TRBD2. This CDR3 has 15 amino acids. The J segment lost 4 bases and the V segment lost 5 bases, leaving 6 bases of the junction unmatched. The CDR3, as DNA: TGTGCCAGCAGTCGATCTAGCGGGAGCTCAGATACGCAGTATTTT. Amino acid sequence: CASSRSSGSSDTQYF.